This T cell receptor beta chain was documented in a study of T-cell memory formation after mild COVID-19. CDR3 length: 13 residues. Germline V gives CDR1 GTSNPN, CDR2 SVGIG (reference sequence). Deletions cut 4 bases from V and 2 bases from J, with 8 bases between. TCRdb redid the calling of the 5' RACE reads with MiXCR, one entry per CDR3 protein. The sample includes a few hundred thousand distinct CDR3 sequences, 25% to 30% seen only once; the top ten take approximately 12%. The origin of this receptor is an adult woman who had mild COVID-19 (a few samples of this study predate the infection). Cell type and time point are not known. The sequencing input was PBMCs or a T cell subset sorted from them (not recorded which). The V gene is TRBV30, the J gene TRBJ2-2; D remains unclear. The CDR3 sequence is CAWTDLNTGELFF. The CDR3 DNA reads TGTGCCTGGACGGACCTCAACACCGGGGAGCTGTTTTTT.